A selection of T cell receptor beta chains follows, all from one sample in a study of technical replicates of blood from several donors. Only in-frame clones appear in the TCRdb table, and some are missing; sequencing was by immunoSEQ multiplex PCR. This repertoire shows approximately 92,000 clones, 90% to 95% found once; its top ten account for 0.34%. Source material: T cells isolated from PBMCs. These TCRs come from a human donor in good health. CDR3s include the opening cysteine and the closing phenylalanine or tryptophan. The D gene is left open where the match is weak. The size of a clone is reported for some rows only, either as once, few or many, or as a class for expanded clones.

clone_size j_call d_call v_call cdr3_nt cdr3_aa
once TRBJ2-1 TRBD1 TRBV4-1 TGCGCCAGCAGCTCTTGGGACAGCCGGGACCAGTTCTTC CASSSWDSRDQFF
. TRBJ2-1 TRBD2 TRBV7-9 TGTGCCAGCAGCTTAGGACCCTTGCGGGAGTATGATGAGCAGTTCTTC CASSLGPLREYDEQFF
. TRBJ2-1 . TRBV19 TGTGCCAGTAGTAGGGGTGGGAGGCCCCCCAATGAGCAGTTCTTC CASSRGGRPPNEQFF
. TRBJ2-7 . TRBV11-3 TGTGCCAGCAGCTTAGGGCGTGGCTATCAGGCTCCTCTCTACGAGCAGTACTTC CASSLGRGYQAPLYEQYF
. TRBJ1-5 . TRBV27 TGTGCCAGCAGTCCAAGCAATCAGCCCCAGCATTTT CASSPSNQPQHF
. TRBJ2-2 . TRBV6-1 TGTGCCAGCAGTGAACTGGCAGGGAACACCGGGGAGCTGTTTTTT CASSELAGNTGELFF
. TRBJ1-1 . TRBV20-1 TGCAGTGCTTCGGACTACACTGAAGCTTTCTTT CSASDYTEAFF
. TRBJ2-7 TRBD2 TRBV6-1 TGTGCCAGCAGTCCCTCGTCCGGGAGGGCCTACGAGCAGTACTTC CASSPSSGRAYEQYF
. TRBJ1-1 TRBD1 TRBV7-2 TGTGCCAGCAGCTTAGACACAGGGGTCTATGAAGCTTTCTTT CASSLDTGVYEAFF
once TRBJ2-1 TRBD2 TRBV19 TGTGCCAGTAGTCTAGCGGGAGGGAGCAATGAGCAGTTCTTC CASSLAGGSNEQFF
. TRBJ2-3 TRBD2 TRBV9 TGTGCCAGCAGCGTACTAGCGGGACTGACAGATACGCAGTATTTT CASSVLAGLTDTQYF
. TRBJ2-1 . TRBV4-1 TGCGCCAGCAGCCAAGATGGCGGCTCCTACAATGAGCAGTTCTTC CASSQDGGSYNEQFF
. TRBJ1-1 . TRBV29-1 TGCAGCGTTCAGCGGGGGGGGAACACTGAAGCTTTCTTT CSVQRGGNTEAFF
. TRBJ2-7 TRBD2 TRBV4-2 TGTGCCAGCAGCCAAGAGGCTAGCGGATTCTACGAGCAGTACTTC CASSQEASGFYEQYF
once TRBJ2-1 . TRBV4-2 TGTGCCAGCAGCCAATCGTCGGTAAATGAGCAGTTCTTC CASSQSSVNEQFF
. TRBJ1-5 . TRBV6-4 TGTGCCAGCAGTGAGTTCCCAGGGCCAAATCAGCCCCAGCATTTT CASSEFPGPNQPQHF
once TRBJ2-7 TRBD1 TRBV27 TGTGCCAGCAGCTTAGGGACAGGCATCTCCTACGAGCAGTACTTC CASSLGTGISYEQYF
. TRBJ2-7 . TRBV7-2 TGTGCCAGCCTCTCGTACCCCGAGGCCTACGAGCAGTACTTC CASLSYPEAYEQYF
. TRBJ2-1 TRBD2 TRBV28 TGTGCCAGCGGGCTAGCGGGAGAGGTTCGCAATGAGCAGTTCTTC CASGLAGEVRNEQFF
. TRBJ2-7 TRBD2 TRBV27 TGTGCCAGCAGTTTAGAGGCTAGCGGGAGCTCCTACGAGCAGTACTTC CASSLEASGSSYEQYF
once TRBJ1-2 . TRBV9 TGTGCCAGCAGCGTCGACAGGTGGGGCGGCTACACCTTC CASSVDRWGGYTF
once TRBJ2-2 TRBD1 TRBV14 TGTGCCAGCAGCCCTGGGACAGCCGGGGAGCTGTTTTTT CASSPGTAGELFF
. TRBJ2-7 TRBD1 TRBV25-1 TGTGCCAGCGTGGCACCGGGACAGGGGATGACCGGGCAGTACTTC CASVAPGQGMTGQYF
. TRBJ1-1 . TRBV15 TGTGCCACCAGCAGAGATTTCCTGGGGAGAACTGAAGCTTTCTTT CATSRDFLGRTEAFF
few TRBJ1-1 . TRBV13 TGTGCCAGCAGCTTAGGACAGGGCGGCACTGAAGCTTTCTTT CASSLGQGGTEAFF
. TRBJ2-7 TRBD2 TRBV18 TGTGCCAGCTCACCGCCGGGACTAGCGACCCACGAGCAGTACTTC CASSPPGLATHEQYF
. TRBJ2-7 TRBD1 TRBV5-6 TGTGCCAGCGGGTCCCCGGACAGGAGGCAGTACTTC CASGSPDRRQYF
. TRBJ2-3 TRBD2 TRBV9 TGTGCCAGCAGCGTAGTCGCCGGGACTAGCGTCACAGATACGCAGTATTTT CASSVVAGTSVTDTQYF
. TRBJ2-3 . TRBV19 TGTGCCAGTAGTATTCCTAGCTACACAGATACGCAGTATTTT CASSIPSYTDTQYF
. TRBJ2-3 . TRBV19 TGTGCCAGTAGTATAAGCTCTACTCCTACAGATACGCAGTATTTT CASSISSTPTDTQYF
. TRBJ2-2 TRBD2 TRBV7-2 TGTGCCAGCAGCCCCCAAGCGGGAGCGGTCGGGGAGCTGTTTTTT CASSPQAGAVGELFF
. TRBJ2-7 TRBD2 TRBV19 TGTGCCAGTAGTAATAGCGGGAGCGGGGAGCAGTACTTC CASSNSGSGEQYF
. TRBJ2-5 . TRBV11-3 TGTGCCAGCAGCCGTGGCAATGGACTCCCAGCGAGGGAGACCCAGTACTTC CASSRGNGLPARETQYF
. TRBJ1-1 TRBD1 TRBV4-1 TGCGCCAGCAGCCAAGAACAGGGGTTGCCTGAAGCTTTCTTT CASSQEQGLPEAFF
. TRBJ2-1 . TRBV7-3 TGTGCCAGCAGCTCTCAAACGGGAAATGAGCAGTTCTTC CASSSQTGNEQFF
. TRBJ2-5 . TRBV9 TGTGCCAGCAGCGGGGGGAGGACGCAGTACTTC CASSGGRTQYF
. TRBJ2-3 . TRBV9 TGTGCCAGCAGCGTACTAGAAATCACAGATACGCAGTATTTT CASSVLEITDTQYF
. TRBJ1-2 TRBD1 TRBV7-9 TGTGCCAGCAGCGAACTAGGGACAGCTGGTGGCTACACCTTC CASSELGTAGGYTF
few TRBJ1-2 . TRBV7-9 TGTGCCAGCAGCCCGGAGGGAAACTATGGCTACACCTTC CASSPEGNYGYTF
. TRBJ1-2 . TRBV4-2 TGTGCCAGCAGCCTCCTCCCTCAGGGAACTAACTATGGCTACACCTTC CASSLLPQGTNYGYTF
. TRBJ1-2 . TRBV14 TGTGCCAGCAGCCAAGCTTCTAACTATGGCTACACCTTC CASSQASNYGYTF
. TRBJ2-5 TRBD2 TRBV11-2 TGTGCCAGCAGCTTAGATATACTAGCGGAAGAGACCCAGTACTTC CASSLDILAEETQYF
. TRBJ2-7 . TRBV7-9 TGTGCCAGCAGCTCCCCGACCGACCGGGATTCCTACGAGCAGTACTTC CASSSPTDRDSYEQYF
. TRBJ2-7 TRBD1 TRBV7-8 TGTGCCAGCAGCTTAGGTCCAGGGGGCCTCTACGAGCAGTACTTC CASSLGPGGLYEQYF
. TRBJ2-5 TRBD2 TRBV6-5 TGTGCCAGCAGTTACTCTGGGGGGGACGGAGAGACCCAGTACTTC CASSYSGGDGETQYF
. TRBJ2-7 TRBD1 TRBV11-2 TGTGCCAGCAGCTCGACAGGGGGATTCATCGAGCAGTACTTC CASSSTGGFIEQYF
. TRBJ1-2 TRBD1 TRBV12-5 TGTGCTAGTGGAATTACAGGGGGCAAAGACTACACCTTC CASGITGGKDYTF
. TRBJ1-2 . TRBV5-4 TGTGCCAGCAGCCTCAGGGGCGGCTATGGCTACACCTTC CASSLRGGYGYTF
. TRBJ2-3 TRBD2 TRBV7-2 TGTGCCAGCAGCTTAGCAGCGGGAGGGAGACCAGATACGCAGTATTTT CASSLAAGGRPDTQYF
once TRBJ2-3 TRBD1 TRBV5-6 TGTGCCAGCAGCCCCGACGTGGGGACAGGGGCGAGGCGGGATACGCAGTATTTT CASSPDVGTGARRDTQYF
. TRBJ2-7 TRBD1 TRBV28 TGTGCCAGCAGTTTATACAGGGGCTCCTACGAGCAGTACTTC CASSLYRGSYEQYF
once TRBJ1-1 TRBD1 TRBV11-3 TGTGCCAGCAGCTTATTTCACAGGGGAACTGAAGCTTTCTTT CASSLFHRGTEAFF
. TRBJ1-2 TRBD1 TRBV6-6 TGTGCCAGCAGTCGGGACAGTCTTTACTATGGCTACACCTTC CASSRDSLYYGYTF
. TRBJ2-1 TRBD2 TRBV7-9 TGTGCCAGCAGCCCCGGACTAGCGGGAGGATATGAGCAGTTCTTC CASSPGLAGGYEQFF
. TRBJ1-2 TRBD1 TRBV27 TGTGCCAGCAGTCGGGACAGGGGTACTTCGATAGCGAGCGGGATCTATGGCTACACCTTC CASSRDRGTSIASGIYGYTF
. TRBJ2-1 TRBD2 TRBV29-1 TGCAGCGTTTCCAGGCTAGCGGTGTACAATGAGCAGTTCTTC CSVSRLAVYNEQFF
once TRBJ2-3 TRBD2 TRBV29-1 TGCAGCGTTCGCCCTAGCGGGAGCTGGGCAGATACGCAGTATTTT CSVRPSGSWADTQYF